The 9 T cell receptor beta chains below were found in one sample sequenced in a study of breast tumors, draining lymph nodes, adjacent tissues. Breast cancer patients provided tissue from their axillary draining lymph nodes. One entry per CDR3 protein results from TCRdb running MiXCR on the multiplex PCR reads. The sample yields 130,000 or so distinct CDR3 sequences, approximately 21% seen once. The sequenced sample consisted of axillary lymph node tissue. These receptors were collected from a female donor with breast cancer. Some clones in this sample may be carry-over from other donors' samples.

This clonotype was counted many times. The V call is TRBV13, the J call TRBJ2-3, with 7 bases that match TRBD2. V lost 3 bases to trimming and J lost 5 bases; unmatched junction nucleotides: 14. Germline values: CDR1 PRHDT, CDR2 FYEKMQ (reference sequence). CDR3 length: 17 amino acids. This CDR3 reads CASSFNSGTQGRDTQYF. DNA of the CDR3: TGTGCCAGCAGCTTTAACAGCGGGACCCAGGGCCGAGATACGCAGTATTTT.

In its sample, this clonotype was seen many times. The genes are TRBV11-2 and TRBJ2-1; TRBD2 might be the D (6 bases). V was pared by 1 base and J by 0 bases, with 16 bases between. Germline lookup yields CDR1 SGHAT and CDR2 FQNNGV. The CDR3 spans 18 residues. The CDR3 is CASSLGGLARSSYNEQFF. The CDR3 bases are TGTGCCAGCAGCTTAGGGGGCCTAGCGAGAAGCTCCTACAATGAGCAGTTCTTC.

About this clonotype itself: This sequence may be a read error, since a much larger clone differs from it by one base. Here the CDR3 DNA reads TGCAGTGCTGGGGGGACTAGCGGAGTCTCCTACGAGCAGTACTTC. This sequence encodes CSAGGTSGVSYEQYF. The rearrangement uses TRBV20-1 and TRBJ2-7; 11 bases are shared with TRBD2. CDR3 length: 15 residues. CDR1 DFQATT and CDR2 SNEGSKA come from the germline V gene (reference sequence). J gave up 0 bases and V 5 bases, and 6 bases lay outside the gene matches.

In the case of this clonotype: Sequence at one end of the junction differs from germline and may be a read error. The chain has TRBV9 and TRBJ1-2; D is undetermined. The CDR3 is made up of 15 amino acids. Germline loops: CDR1 SGDLS, CDR2 YYNGEE. This chain's CDR3 is CASSPLGRANCGYIF. CDR3 bases: TGTGCCAGCAGCCCGCTCGGGCGAGCTAACTGTGGCTACATCTTC. Together with reference TRBV9 and TRBJ1-2, the CDR3 gives the full variable domain: DSGVTQTPKHLITATGQRVTLRCSPRSGDLSVYWYQQSLDQGLQFLIQYYNGEERAKGNILERFSAQQFPDLHSELNLSSLELGDSALYFCASSPLGRANCGYIFGSGTRLTVV.

This clonotype appeared many times. CDR3 nucleotides: TGTGCCACCAGCGCAAGCGGGAGGGCCCACAATGAGCAGTTCTTC. It codes for CATSASGRAHNEQFF. This chain connects TRBV15 to TRBJ2-1; 10 nucleotides align to TRBD2. The V gene end was trimmed by 5 bases and the J gene end by 5 bases; junction bases not matched to a gene: 6. Germline V gene lookup returns CDR1 LNHNV and CDR2 YYDKDF (reference sequence). This CDR3 has 15 residues.

The chain has TRBV10-1 and TRBJ2-4, with 7 bases fitting TRBD2. Trimming cost V 6 bases and J 4 bases; bases outside gene matches: 9. This CDR3 contains 15 residues. Per the germline V gene, CDR1 is WNHNN and CDR2 is SYGVQD (reference sequence). CDR3 nucleotides: TGCGCCAGCAGCCCCACTTCTAGCGGAAAAAACATTCAGTACTTC. As protein: CASSPTSSGKNIQYF.

This clonotype was detected ten times or more. The chain is built from TRBV7-3 and TRBJ2-3; 11 bases align to TRBD2. V lost 2 bases and J lost 5; bases outside the gene matches: 9. There are 17 residues in the CDR3. Germline V lookup: CDR1 SGHTA, CDR2 FQGTGA. Here the CDR3 reads CASSLAVAGGPLDTQYF. The CDR3 coding sequence is TGTGCCAGCAGCTTAGCTGTAGCGGGAGGGCCGTTAGATACGCAGTATTTT.

At least ten counts were recorded for this clonotype. V and J are TRBV12-3 or TRBV12-4 and TRBJ2-1; 8 nucleotides match TRBD2. The V and J ends lost 10 bases and 0 bases, in that order; junction bases with no gene match: 2. The CDR3 has 13 residues. CDR3 loop: CAIGTSSYNEQFF. The CDR3 DNA follows: TGTGCCATCGGGACTAGCTCCTACAATGAGCAGTTCTTC.

In its sample, this clonotype was seen many times. V usage is TRBV5-1 and J usage is TRBJ2-3; perhaps TRBD2 as D (5 bases). The V end lost 3 bases, the J end lost 2 bases, and 10 bases lay between the germline ends. CDR1 is SGHRS, CDR2 YFSETQ, per germline. This CDR3 is built from 14 residues. CDR3 nucleotides: TGCGCCAGCAGCTCCTCCGGACTCACAGATACGCAGTATTTT. This sequence encodes CASSSSGLTDTQYF.